The rows below give T cell receptor beta chains drawn from one sample of a study of early T cells in non-severe SARS-CoV-2 infection. TCRdb passed the 5' RACE reads through MiXCR, listing each CDR3 protein once. The table has approximately 89,000 distinct CDR3 sequences, about 14% seen once; the top ten hold under 4%. Input material: whole blood. These receptors were collected from an adult who was a healthcare worker with PCR-confirmed SARS-CoV-2 infection or an uninfected control (not recorded which). The CDR3 runs from the conserved cysteine through the conserved F or W. D genes are given only for firm matches. Size values are once, few and many counts, or a class for expanded clones, and some rows have none.

clone size	V gene	J gene	D gene	CDR3 protein	CDR3 DNA
.	TRBV7-8	TRBJ2-3	TRBD1	CASSSRTGYTDTQYF	TGTGCCAGCAGCTCCCGGACAGGGTACACAGATACGCAGTATTTT
.	TRBV27	TRBJ2-3	.	CASSLEPFVNTQYF	TGTGCCAGCAGTTTAGAGCCCTTCGTGAATACGCAGTATTTT
many	TRBV7-9	TRBJ2-7	.	CASSPAYEQYF	TGTGCCAGCAGCCCAGCCTACGAGCAGTACTTC
many	TRBV9	TRBJ2-2	TRBD2	CASARGLASIEELFF	TGTGCCAGCGCGCGTGGACTAGCCTCCATCGAGGAGCTGTTTTTT
.	TRBV24-1	TRBJ2-5	TRBD1	CATSDPRQGAETQYF	TGTGCCACCAGTGATCCAAGACAGGGGGCAGAGACCCAGTACTTC
many	TRBV3-1	TRBJ1-6	.	CASSQASPLHF	TGTGCCAGCAGCCAAGCTTCACCCCTCCACTTT
.	TRBV7-9	TRBJ2-1	.	CASSLYGGEQFF	TGTGCCAGCAGCTTGTATGGGGGTGAGCAGTTCTTC
.	TRBV29-1	TRBJ2-3	TRBD2	CSVHLTSDTQYF	TGCAGCGTCCACTTGACTAGCGATACGCAGTATTTT
many	TRBV9	TRBJ1-6	TRBD1	CASSPQGGIENSPLHF	TGTGCCAGCAGCCCCCAGGGGGGGATAGAGAATTCACCCCTCCACTTT
many	TRBV5-5	TRBJ2-3	.	CASSQRWGAPTDTQYF	TGTGCCAGCAGCCAGAGATGGGGGGCCCCCACAGATACGCAGTATTTT
few	TRBV3-1	TRBJ2-3	TRBD1	CASSLEGAVTQYF	TGTGCCAGCAGCCTCGAGGGGGCCGTGACGCAGTATTTT
few	TRBV11-1	TRBJ1-1	.	CASSRTDGNTEAFF	TGTGCCAGCAGCCGTACGGACGGGAACACTGAAGCTTTCTTT
few	TRBV18	TRBJ2-1	.	CVSSPGVRKRDNEQFF	TGTGTCAGCTCACCAGGAGTAAGAAAACGAGACAATGAGCAGTTCTTC
few	TRBV6-5	TRBJ1-4	.	CASSSRPGDSGEKLFF	TGTGCCAGCAGTTCTAGGCCCGGGGACTCGGGGGAAAAACTGTTTTTT
.	TRBV29-1	TRBJ1-2	.	CSVDGGDYGYTF	TGCAGCGTTGACGGAGGGGACTATGGCTACACCTTC
.	TRBV29-1	TRBJ2-7	.	CSAARGPTYEQYF	TGCAGCGCTGCTCGGGGGCCGACCTACGAGCAGTACTTC
.	TRBV29-1	TRBJ1-2	TRBD1	CSVYNRDRALSDYGYTF	TGCAGCGTTTACAACCGGGACAGGGCACTTTCTGACTATGGCTACACCTTC
few	TRBV20-1	TRBJ2-5	TRBD2	CSASRTSGDQETQYF	TGCAGTGCTAGTCGGACTAGCGGCGACCAAGAGACCCAGTACTTC
.	TRBV4-1	TRBJ2-2	.	CASSPGRGLNTGELFF	TGCGCCAGCAGCCCTGGCCGGGGACTTAACACCGGGGAGCTGTTTTTT
.	TRBV12-3/TRBV12-4	TRBJ1-4	.	CASSLGAREKLFF	TGTGCCAGCAGTTTAGGCGCACGGGAAAAACTGTTTTTT
many	TRBV5-6	TRBJ2-2	TRBD1	CASSKRDRVPPRNTGELFF	TGTGCCAGCAGCAAGCGGGACAGGGTTCCCCCCCGGAACACCGGGGAGCTGTTTTTT
many	TRBV19	TRBJ1-4	.	CASSIKWGRSNEKLFF	TGTGCCAGTAGTATTAAGTGGGGCAGAAGTAATGAAAAACTGTTTTTT
few	TRBV14	TRBJ2-5	.	CASSRMAASDIEETQYF	TGTGCCAGCAGCCGAATGGCAGCTAGCGATATAGAGGAGACCCAGTACTTC
many	TRBV7-9	TRBJ1-1	TRBD1	CASSIRQGGNTEAFF	TGTGCCAGCAGCATCAGACAGGGGGGTAACACTGAAGCTTTCTTT
few	TRBV13	TRBJ2-1	TRBD1	CASSLVDRPNEQFF	TGTGCCAGCAGCTTAGTGGACAGGCCCAATGAGCAGTTCTTC
.	TRBV6-5	TRBJ1-1	TRBD1	CASMDRGTTEAFF	TGTGCCAGCATGGACAGGGGGACCACTGAAGCTTTCTTT